A single sample is the source of the 10 T cell receptor beta chains below, sequenced in a study of cytomegalovirus exposure and HLA in healthy donors. Primers: 60 Vbeta forward and 13 Jbeta reverse. Here immunoSEQ multiplex PCR was the method, and the copy in TCRdb shows in-frame clones only, minus some. This sample's table reports 100,000 to 150,000 clones. The material sequenced was PBMCs. These receptors originate from a man younger than 35 in good health and CMV-seronegative.

J is TRBJ2-1 and V is TRBV15, with D maybe TRBD2 (5 bases). Trimming left V 0 bases short and J 2 bases short, with 11 bases between. Germline V gives CDR1 LNHNV, CDR2 YYDKDF (reference sequence). The length of the CDR3 is 16 residues. The CDR3 protein is CATSRDKLGAYNEQFF. The CDR3 nucleotides read TGTGCCACCAGCAGAGATAAACTAGGAGCCTACAATGAGCAGTTCTTC.

The chain has TRBV6-5 and TRBJ1-1; D possibly corresponds to TRBD1 (5 bases). The CDR3 runs 15 residues. V lost 6 bases, J lost 2 bases, and 16 bases lay in between. The V gene's germline CDR1 is MNHEY and CDR2 SVGAGI. The chain's CDR3 is CASSRWGGSNTEAFF. CDR3 bases: TGTGCCAGCAGCAGATGGGGCGGTTCAAACACTGAAGCTTTCTTT.

The chain uses TRBV5-6 and TRBJ1-1, with D maybe TRBD1 (5 bases). Trimming cost V 1 base and J 4 bases, with 17 bases left between them. In germline, CDR1 is SGHDT, CDR2 YYEEEE. CDR3 length equals 16 residues. The CDR3 nucleotides read TGTGCCAGCAGCTTGTGGGCAGGGTGGGGTGGCACTGAAGCTTTCTTT. Translated, it gives CASSLWAGWGGTEAFF.

This chain connects TRBV15 to TRBJ1-6; D uncertain. The germline V gene encodes CDR1 LNHNV and CDR2 YYDKDF (reference sequence). The CDR3 has 15 amino acids. Between the trimmed V and J ends, which lost 0 bases and 8 bases, there was a span of 11 bases. CDR3 nucleotide sequence: TGTGCCACCAGCAGAGATGGGCAGAACCATTCACCCCTCCACTTT. This gives the protein CATSRDGQNHSPLHF.

CDR3 DNA sequence: TGTGCCAGCTCACCACCGTCCAGATCCTACGAGCAGTACTTC. It yields the protein CASSPPSRSYEQYF. The V and J genes are TRBV18 and TRBJ2-7; no firm D call. Germline CDR1 is KGHSH and CDR2 is LQKENI. CDR3 size: 14 residues. V shed 0 bases and J shed 1 base, with 7 bases lying between them.

The V gene is TRBV28, the J gene TRBJ1-2; D not certain. Germline V gene lookup returns CDR1 MDHEN and CDR2 SYDVKM. This CDR3 comprises 16 residues. V was cut by 2 bases and J by 3 bases, with 16 bases left in between. The CDR3 DNA is TGTGCCAGCAGTTTAGGTACCGGGTGGGTCCACTATGGCTACACCTTC. Encoded protein: CASSLGTGWVHYGYTF.

The genes are TRBV11-3 and TRBJ2-3; D not resolved. The germline V gene has CDR1 SGHNT and CDR2 YENEEA. The CDR3 sequence is 13 residues long. V was cut by 3 bases and J by 2 bases, with 6 bases left in between. CDR3 sequence (DNA): TGTGCCAGCAGCTTGAGAGACACAGATACGCAGTATTTT. Its translation is CASSLRDTDTQYF.

This chain links TRBV30 with TRBJ2-5, with D tentatively TRBD1 (6 bases). Trimming removed 0 bases from V and 2 bases from J, with 7 bases in between. The CDR3 length is 13 residues. Germline V gene lookup returns CDR1 GTSNPN and CDR2 SVGIG (reference sequence). CDR3 bases: TGTGCCTGGAGTGTAGGGGGTCAAGAGACCCAGTACTTC. Residues: CAWSVGGQETQYF.

CDR3 bases: TGTGCCAGCTCACCCAGGGCACTTGGGGAGCAGTACTTC. It translates to CASSPRALGEQYF. This rearrangement joins TRBV18 to TRBJ2-7; TRBD1 might be the D (5 bases). Trimming cost V 3 bases and J 7 bases, with 13 bases left between them. The CDR3 is 13 residues long. Germline-derived CDR1 and CDR2 are KGHSH and LQKENI.

V and J are TRBV7-9 and TRBJ2-5; 12 nucleotides align to TRBD1. With V trimmed by 5 bases and J by 4 bases, 5 bases remained unmatched. There are 15 residues in the CDR3. Per germline, CDR1 SEHNR and CDR2 FQNEAQ (reference sequence). The CDR3 region is CASSEGQGAPETQYF. DNA of the CDR3: TGTGCCAGCAGCGAGGGACAGGGGGCCCCAGAGACCCAGTACTTC.